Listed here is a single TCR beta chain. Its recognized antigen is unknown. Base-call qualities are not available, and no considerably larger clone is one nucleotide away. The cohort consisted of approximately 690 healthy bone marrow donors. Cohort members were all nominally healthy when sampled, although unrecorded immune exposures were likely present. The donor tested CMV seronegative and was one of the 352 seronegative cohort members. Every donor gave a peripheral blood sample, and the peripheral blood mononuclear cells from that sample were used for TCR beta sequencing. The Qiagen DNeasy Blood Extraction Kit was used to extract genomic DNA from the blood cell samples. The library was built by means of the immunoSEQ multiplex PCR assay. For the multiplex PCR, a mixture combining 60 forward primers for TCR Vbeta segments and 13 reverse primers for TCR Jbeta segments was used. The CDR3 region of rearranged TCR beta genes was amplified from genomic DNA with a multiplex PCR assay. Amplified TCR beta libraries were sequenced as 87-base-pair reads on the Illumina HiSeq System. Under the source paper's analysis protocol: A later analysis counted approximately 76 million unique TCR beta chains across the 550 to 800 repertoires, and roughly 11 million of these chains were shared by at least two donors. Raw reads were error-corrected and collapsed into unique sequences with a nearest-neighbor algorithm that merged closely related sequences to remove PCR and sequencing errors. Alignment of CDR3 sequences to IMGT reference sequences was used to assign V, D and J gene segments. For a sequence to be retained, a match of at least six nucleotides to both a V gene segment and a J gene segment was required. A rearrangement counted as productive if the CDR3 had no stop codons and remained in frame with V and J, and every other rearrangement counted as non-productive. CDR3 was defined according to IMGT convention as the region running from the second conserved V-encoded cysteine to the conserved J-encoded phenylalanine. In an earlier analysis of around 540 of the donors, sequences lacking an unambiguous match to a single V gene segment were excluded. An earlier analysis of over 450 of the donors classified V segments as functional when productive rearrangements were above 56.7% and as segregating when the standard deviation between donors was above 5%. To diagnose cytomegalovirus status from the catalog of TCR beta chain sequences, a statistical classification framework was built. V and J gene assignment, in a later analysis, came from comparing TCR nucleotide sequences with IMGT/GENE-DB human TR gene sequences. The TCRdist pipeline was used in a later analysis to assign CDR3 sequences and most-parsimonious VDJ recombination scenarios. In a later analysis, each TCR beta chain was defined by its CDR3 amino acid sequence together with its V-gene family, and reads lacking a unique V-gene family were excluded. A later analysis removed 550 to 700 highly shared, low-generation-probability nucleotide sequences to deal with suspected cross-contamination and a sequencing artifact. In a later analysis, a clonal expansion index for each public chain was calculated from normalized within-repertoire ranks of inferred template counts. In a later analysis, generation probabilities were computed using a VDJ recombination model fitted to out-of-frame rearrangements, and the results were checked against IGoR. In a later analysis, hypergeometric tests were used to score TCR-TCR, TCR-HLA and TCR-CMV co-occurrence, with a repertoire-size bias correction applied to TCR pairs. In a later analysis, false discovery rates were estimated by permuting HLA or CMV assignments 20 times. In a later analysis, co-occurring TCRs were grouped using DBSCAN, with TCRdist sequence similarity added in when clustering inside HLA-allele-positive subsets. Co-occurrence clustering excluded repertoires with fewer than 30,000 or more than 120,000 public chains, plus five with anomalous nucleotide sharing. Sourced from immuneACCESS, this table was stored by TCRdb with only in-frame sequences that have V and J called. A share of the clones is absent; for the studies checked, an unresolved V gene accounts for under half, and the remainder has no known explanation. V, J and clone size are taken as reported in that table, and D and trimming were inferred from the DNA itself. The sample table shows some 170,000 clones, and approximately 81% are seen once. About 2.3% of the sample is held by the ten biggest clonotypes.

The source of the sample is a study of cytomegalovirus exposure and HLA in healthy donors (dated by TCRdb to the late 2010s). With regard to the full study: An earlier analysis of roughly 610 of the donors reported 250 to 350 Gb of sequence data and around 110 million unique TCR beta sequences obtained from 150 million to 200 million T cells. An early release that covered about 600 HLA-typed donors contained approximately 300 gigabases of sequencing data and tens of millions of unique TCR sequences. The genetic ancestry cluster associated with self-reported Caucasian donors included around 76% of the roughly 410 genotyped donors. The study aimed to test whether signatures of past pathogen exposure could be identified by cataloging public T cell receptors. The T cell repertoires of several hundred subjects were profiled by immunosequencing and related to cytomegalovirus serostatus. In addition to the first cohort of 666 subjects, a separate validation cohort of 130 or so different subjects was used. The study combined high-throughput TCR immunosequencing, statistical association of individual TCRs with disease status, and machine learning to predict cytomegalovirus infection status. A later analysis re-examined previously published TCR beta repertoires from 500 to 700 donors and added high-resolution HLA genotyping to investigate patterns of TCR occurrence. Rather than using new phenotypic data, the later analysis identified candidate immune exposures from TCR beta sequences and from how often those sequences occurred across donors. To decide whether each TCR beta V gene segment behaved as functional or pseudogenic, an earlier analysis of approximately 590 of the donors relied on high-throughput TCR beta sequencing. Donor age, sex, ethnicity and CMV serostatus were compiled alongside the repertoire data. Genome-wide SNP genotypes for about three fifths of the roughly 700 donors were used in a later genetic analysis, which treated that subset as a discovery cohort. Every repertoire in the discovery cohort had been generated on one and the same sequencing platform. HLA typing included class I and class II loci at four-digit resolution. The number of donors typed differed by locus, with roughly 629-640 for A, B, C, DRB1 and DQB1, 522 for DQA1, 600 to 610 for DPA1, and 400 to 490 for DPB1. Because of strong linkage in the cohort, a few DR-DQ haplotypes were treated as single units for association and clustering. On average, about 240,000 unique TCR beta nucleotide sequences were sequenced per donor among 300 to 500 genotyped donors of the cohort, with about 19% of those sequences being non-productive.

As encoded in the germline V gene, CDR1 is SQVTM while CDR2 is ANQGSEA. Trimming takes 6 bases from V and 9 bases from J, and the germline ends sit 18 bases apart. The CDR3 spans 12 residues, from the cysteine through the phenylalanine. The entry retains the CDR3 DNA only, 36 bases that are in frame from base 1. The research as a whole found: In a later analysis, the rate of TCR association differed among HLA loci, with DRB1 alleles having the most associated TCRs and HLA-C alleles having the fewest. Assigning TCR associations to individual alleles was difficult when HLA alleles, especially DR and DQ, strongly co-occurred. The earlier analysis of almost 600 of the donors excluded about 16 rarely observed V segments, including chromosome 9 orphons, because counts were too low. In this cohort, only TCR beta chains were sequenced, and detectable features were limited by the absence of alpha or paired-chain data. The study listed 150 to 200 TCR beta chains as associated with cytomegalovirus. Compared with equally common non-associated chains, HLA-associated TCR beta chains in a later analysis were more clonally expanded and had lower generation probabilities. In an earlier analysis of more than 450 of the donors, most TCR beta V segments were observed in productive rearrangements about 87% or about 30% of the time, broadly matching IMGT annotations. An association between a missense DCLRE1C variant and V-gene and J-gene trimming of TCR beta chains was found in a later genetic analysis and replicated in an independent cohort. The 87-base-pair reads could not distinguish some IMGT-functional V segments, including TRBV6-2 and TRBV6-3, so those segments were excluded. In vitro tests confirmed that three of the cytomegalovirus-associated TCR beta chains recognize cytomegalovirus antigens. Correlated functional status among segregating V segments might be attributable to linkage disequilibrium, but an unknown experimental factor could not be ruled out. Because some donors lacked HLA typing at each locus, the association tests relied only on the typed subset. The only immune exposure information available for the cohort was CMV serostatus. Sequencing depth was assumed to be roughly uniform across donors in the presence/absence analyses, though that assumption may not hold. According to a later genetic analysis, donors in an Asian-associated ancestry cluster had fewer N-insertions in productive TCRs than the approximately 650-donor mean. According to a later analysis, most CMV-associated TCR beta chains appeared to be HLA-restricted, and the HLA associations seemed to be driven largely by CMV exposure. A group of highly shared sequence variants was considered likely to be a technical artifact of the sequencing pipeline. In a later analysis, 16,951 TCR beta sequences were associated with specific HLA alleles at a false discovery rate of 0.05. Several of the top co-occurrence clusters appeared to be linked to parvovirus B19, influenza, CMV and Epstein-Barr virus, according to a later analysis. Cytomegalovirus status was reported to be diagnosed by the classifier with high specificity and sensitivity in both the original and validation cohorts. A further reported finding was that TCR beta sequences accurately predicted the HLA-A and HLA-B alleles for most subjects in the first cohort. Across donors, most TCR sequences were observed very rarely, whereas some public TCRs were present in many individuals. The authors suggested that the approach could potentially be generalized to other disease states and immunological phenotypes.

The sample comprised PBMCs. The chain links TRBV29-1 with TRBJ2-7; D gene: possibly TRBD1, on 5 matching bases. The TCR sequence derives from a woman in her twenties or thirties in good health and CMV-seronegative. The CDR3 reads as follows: CSVVWWGQGQYF. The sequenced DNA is TGCAGCGTGGTTTGGTGGGGCCAAGGGCAGTACTTC.